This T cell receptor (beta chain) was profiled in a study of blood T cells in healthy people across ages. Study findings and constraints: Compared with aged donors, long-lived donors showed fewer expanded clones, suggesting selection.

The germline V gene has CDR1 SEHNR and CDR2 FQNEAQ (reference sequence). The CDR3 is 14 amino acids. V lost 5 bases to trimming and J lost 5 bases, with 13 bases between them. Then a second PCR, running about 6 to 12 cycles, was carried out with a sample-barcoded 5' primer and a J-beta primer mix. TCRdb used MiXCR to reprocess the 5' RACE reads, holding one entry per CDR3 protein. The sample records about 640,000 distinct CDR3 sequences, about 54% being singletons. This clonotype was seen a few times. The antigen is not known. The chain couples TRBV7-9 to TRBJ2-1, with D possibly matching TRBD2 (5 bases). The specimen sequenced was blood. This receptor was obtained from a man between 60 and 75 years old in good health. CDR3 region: CASSDYKGNNEQFF. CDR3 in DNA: TGTGCCAGCAGCGACTACAAGGGAAACAATGAGCAGTTCTTC. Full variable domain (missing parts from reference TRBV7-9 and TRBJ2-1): DTGVSQNPRHKITKRGQNVTFRCDPISEHNRLYWYRQTLGQGPEFLTYFQNEAQLEKSRLLSDRFSAERPKGSFSTLEIQRTEQGDSAMYLCASSDYKGNNEQFFGPGTRLTVL.